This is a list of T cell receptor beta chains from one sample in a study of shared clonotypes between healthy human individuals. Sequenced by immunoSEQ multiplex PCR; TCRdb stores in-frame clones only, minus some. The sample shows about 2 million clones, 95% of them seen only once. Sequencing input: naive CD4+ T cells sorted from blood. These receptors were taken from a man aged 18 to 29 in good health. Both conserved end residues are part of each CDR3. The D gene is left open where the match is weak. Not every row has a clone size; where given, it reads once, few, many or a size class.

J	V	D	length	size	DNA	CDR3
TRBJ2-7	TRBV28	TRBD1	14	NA	TGTGCCAGCAGTCTCAGACAGGGGTGGTACGAGCAGTACTTC	CASSLRQGWYEQYF
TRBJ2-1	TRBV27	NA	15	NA	TGTGCCAGCAGTTTCGGATCCTTACAGTACAATGAGCAGTTCTTC	CASSFGSLQYNEQFF
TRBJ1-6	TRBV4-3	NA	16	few	TGCGCCAGCAGCCAAGAATGGGGAACGTATAATTCACCCCTCCACTTT	CASSQEWGTYNSPLHF
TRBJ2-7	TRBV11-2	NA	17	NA	TGTGCCAGCAGCTTGGAGGGTTGGGGAGCGGTCGCCTACGAGCAGTACTTC	CASSLEGWGAVAYEQYF
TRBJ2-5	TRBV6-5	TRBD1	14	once	TGTGCCAGCAGTTACCCAGGGGGCGGTCAGACCCAGTACTTC	CASSYPGGGQTQYF
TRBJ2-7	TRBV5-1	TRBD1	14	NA	TGCGCCAGCAGCGCCGGACAGGGGCCCTCCGAGCAGTACTTC	CASSAGQGPSEQYF
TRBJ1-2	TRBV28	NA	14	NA	TGTGCCAGCAGGGGGGGGACGGAAATTTATGGCTACACCTTC	CASRGGTEIYGYTF
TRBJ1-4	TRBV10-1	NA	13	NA	TGCGCCAGCCAACAGGGAAGGAGTGAAAAACTGTTTTTT	CASQQGRSEKLFF
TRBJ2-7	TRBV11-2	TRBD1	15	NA	TGTGCCAGCACCCGTAGTGGACAGGGGCCTTACGAGCAGTACTTC	CASTRSGQGPYEQYF
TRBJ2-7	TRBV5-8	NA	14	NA	TGTGCCAGCAATATTGGGCAGGGAGGAGGCGAGCAGTACTTC	CASNIGQGGGEQYF
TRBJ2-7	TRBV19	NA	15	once	TGTGCCAGCCGACCGGGCGGGACAGTTCCCTACGAGCAGTACTTC	CASRPGGTVPYEQYF
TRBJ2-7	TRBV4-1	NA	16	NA	TGCGCCAGCAGCCAAGTCGGGGAACTACCTGCCTACGAGCAGTACTTC	CASSQVGELPAYEQYF
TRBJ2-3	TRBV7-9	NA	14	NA	TGTGCCAGCAGCTCACCCTGGGGCACAGATACGCAGTATTTT	CASSSPWGTDTQYF
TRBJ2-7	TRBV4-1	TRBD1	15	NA	TGCGCCAGCAGCCAGGGACAGGGGGGCCCCTACGAGCAGTACTTC	CASSQGQGGPYEQYF
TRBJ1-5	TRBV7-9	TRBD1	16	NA	TGTGCCAGCAGCTTAGGTACAGGGGACGGCAATCAGCCCCAGCATTTT	CASSLGTGDGNQPQHF
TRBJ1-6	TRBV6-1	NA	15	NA	TGTGCCAGCCGGGACGGGAGCTCCTATAATTCACCCCTCCACTTT	CASRDGSSYNSPLHF
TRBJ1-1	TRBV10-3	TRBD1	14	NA	TGTGCCATCAGTGTTGACAGGGGTAACACTGAAGCTTTCTTT	CAISVDRGNTEAFF
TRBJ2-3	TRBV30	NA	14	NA	TGTGCCTGGAGTACTAGCCGGGGCACAGATACGCAGTATTTT	CAWSTSRGTDTQYF
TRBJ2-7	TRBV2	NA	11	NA	TGTGCCAGCAGTTCACTTTACGAGCAGTACTTC	CASSSLYEQYF
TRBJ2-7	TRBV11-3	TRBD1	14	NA	TGTGCCAGCAGCGACGGACAGGGGGCCTACGAGCAGTACTTC	CASSDGQGAYEQYF
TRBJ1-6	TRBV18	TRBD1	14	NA	TGTGCCAGCTCAAGGGACAGGGGGAATTCACCCCTCCACTTT	CASSRDRGNSPLHF
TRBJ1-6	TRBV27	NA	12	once	TGTGCCAGCAGTTGGGGGAATTCACCCCTCCACTTT	CASSWGNSPLHF
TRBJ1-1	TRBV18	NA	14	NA	TGTGCCAGCTCACCAGCACGGGGGGTCACTGAAGCTTTCTTT	CASSPARGVTEAFF
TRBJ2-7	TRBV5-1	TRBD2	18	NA	TGCGCCAGCAGCAGGGACGGGACTAGCGGGAGTCTCCCCTACGAGCAGTACTTC	CASSRDGTSGSLPYEQYF
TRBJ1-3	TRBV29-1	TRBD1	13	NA	TGCAGCGTTCAACAGGGGACGGGAAACACCATATATTTT	CSVQQGTGNTIYF
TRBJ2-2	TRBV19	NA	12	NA	TGTGCCAGTAGTACTCGTACCGGGGAGCTGTTTTTT	CASSTRTGELFF
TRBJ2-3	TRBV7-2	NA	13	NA	TGTGCCTCGCAACAGTGGATTGCAGATACGCAGTATTTT	CASQQWIADTQYF
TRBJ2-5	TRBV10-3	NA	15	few	TGTGCCATCAGTGAGTCGGGAAGGATAGAGGAGACCCAGTACTTC	CAISESGRIEETQYF
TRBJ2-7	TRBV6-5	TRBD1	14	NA	TGTGCCAGCAGTGAACCGGGACAGGGTGGCGAGCAGTACTTC	CASSEPGQGGEQYF
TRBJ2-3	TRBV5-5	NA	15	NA	TGTGCCAGCAGCCGTCAGGAGTACGGGGCAGATACGCAGTATTTT	CASSRQEYGADTQYF
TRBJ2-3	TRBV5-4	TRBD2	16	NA	TGTGCCAGCAGCGAAAGGACTAGCGGGGGCCCAGATACGCAGTATTTT	CASSERTSGGPDTQYF
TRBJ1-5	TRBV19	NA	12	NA	TGTGCCAGTAGTAAGATCGACCAGCCCCAGCATTTT	CASSKIDQPQHF
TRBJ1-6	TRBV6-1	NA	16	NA	TGTGCCATCAGTGAGGGGGGATCCCGCTATAATTCACCCCTCCACTTT	CAISEGGSRYNSPLHF
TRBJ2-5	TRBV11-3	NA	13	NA	TGTGCCAGCAGCTGGGGACTGACTGGGACCCAGTACTTC	CASSWGLTGTQYF
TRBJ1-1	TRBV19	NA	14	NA	TGTGCCAGTAGTATCCCTGCGCTGTCCACTGAAGCTTTCTTT	CASSIPALSTEAFF
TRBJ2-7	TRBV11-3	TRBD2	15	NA	TGTGCCAGCAGCCTTCGCCCGGGGGGATCCTACGAGCAGTACTTC	CASSLRPGGSYEQYF
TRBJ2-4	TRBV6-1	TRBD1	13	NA	TGTGCCAGCACATTGGACAGGGTAAACATTCAGTACTTC	CASTLDRVNIQYF
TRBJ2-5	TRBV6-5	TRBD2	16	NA	TGTGCCAGCAGTTACCACGGGCTAGCGGGAGGAGAGACCCAGTACTTC	CASSYHGLAGGETQYF
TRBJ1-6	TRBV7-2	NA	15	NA	TGTGCCAGCAGCTTAGCTTCGCGGGTTAATTCACCCCTCCACTTT	CASSLASRVNSPLHF
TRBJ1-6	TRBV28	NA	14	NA	TGTGCCAGCAGTGTCCATTCGGGGAATTCACCCCTCCACTTT	CASSVHSGNSPLHF
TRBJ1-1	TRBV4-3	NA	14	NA	TGCGCCAGCAGCCGGGGGCGGAAGAACACTGAAGCTTTCTTT	CASSRGRKNTEAFF
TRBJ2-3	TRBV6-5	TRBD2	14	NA	TGTGCCAGCAGGGCTAGCGGAGGGACAGATACGCAGTATTTT	CASRASGGTDTQYF
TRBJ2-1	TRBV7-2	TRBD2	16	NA	TGTGCCAGCAGCTCTCTAGCGGGAGTCACCCACAATGAGCAGTTCTTC	CASSSLAGVTHNEQFF
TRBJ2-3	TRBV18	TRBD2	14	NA	TGTGCCAGCTCACCTGGGACTAGCGGGATTTGGAGGTTTTTT	CASSPGTSGIWRFF
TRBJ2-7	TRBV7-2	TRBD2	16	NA	TGTGCCAGCAGCCAAGGAAGACTAGCGCCTTCCTACGAGCAGTACTTC	CASSQGRLAPSYEQYF
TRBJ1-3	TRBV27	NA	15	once	TGTGCCAGCAGACCAGGGGACGTCTCTGGAAACACCATATATTTT	CASRPGDVSGNTIYF
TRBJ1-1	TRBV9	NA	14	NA	TGTGCCAGCAGCGTGGGACCAATAAACACTGAAGCTTTCTTT	CASSVGPINTEAFF
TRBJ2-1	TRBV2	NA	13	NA	TGTGCCAGCTCCAGGGCCGCTTACAATGAGCAGTTCTTC	CASSRAAYNEQFF
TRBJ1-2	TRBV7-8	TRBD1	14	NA	TGTGCCAGCAGCGGGGACAGGGGGTTCTATGGCTACACCTTC	CASSGDRGFYGYTF
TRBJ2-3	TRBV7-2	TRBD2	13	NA	TGTGCCAGCAGCTTCGGACTAGTAGATACGCAGTATTTT	CASSFGLVDTQYF